The clone carrying this T cell receptor (beta chain) was counted ten times or more. Original handling: Estimation of nucleated cell counts was performed using reference gene primer amplification. Repertoires were generated with immunoSEQ multiplex PCR, while TCRdb's copy carries only in-frame clones and drops some. Clonal size and the V and J genes are those of that table, whereas D and trimming came from the DNA. This table has about 180,000 clones, roughly three quarters appearing once. The sample is drawn from a study of blood T cell repertoires in COVID-19. Study as a whole: In each case, the material was cDNA or gDNA derived from T cells, B-cell-depleted T cells, or PBMCs.

Per germline, CDR1 MNHEY and CDR2 SVGEGT. This CDR3 has 15 amino acids. The V gene lost 2 bases and the J gene lost 2 bases, with 13 bases spanning the gap. The sample taken for sequencing was peripheral blood. The sequence was obtained from a woman over 75 with COVID-19, enrolled during active disease. This sequence joins TRBV6-2 or TRBV6-3 and TRBJ2-7; D call uncertain. This CDR3 reads CASSYETEYAYEQYF. The CDR3 nucleotides are TGTGCCAGCAGTTACGAGACTGAATATGCCTACGAGCAGTACTTC.